A single sample is the source of the 17 T cell receptor beta chains below, sequenced in a study of T cells after posttransplantation cyclophosphamide. Busulfan-fludarabine conditioning, marrow transplant, and cyclophosphamide on days +3 and +4 were administered. Sequenced by immunoSEQ multiplex PCR; TCRdb stores in-frame clones only, minus some. The table records just under 7,500 clones without singletons, the ten largest covering over 50%. This specimen consisted of PBMCs, obtained after allogeneic stem cell transplant with posttransplant cyclophosphamide. These TCRs come from a male patient in his forties or fifties who received an allogeneic stem cell transplant from an unrelated donor, was CMV-positive, and had acute GVHD only. Some T cells may be supplied by the graft donor.

This sequence joins TRBV7-9 and TRBJ2-3; TRBD1 is a possible D gene (6 bases). CDR3 length: 13 residues. Germline CDR1 is SEHNR and CDR2 is FQNEAQ (reference sequence). Trimming cost V 5 bases and J 1 base, with 7 bases left between them. The CDR3 here is CASSRQGTDTQYF. The CDR3 nucleotides read TGTGCCAGCAGCCGACAGGGCACAGATACGCAGTATTTT.

This clone was counted many times. This chain connects TRBV5-1 to TRBJ1-6; TRBD1 matches at 7 bases. Germline CDR1 is SGHRS and CDR2 is YFSETQ. The CDR3 runs to 16 residues. Trimming removed 1 base from V and 7 bases from J; junction bases left unmatched: 8. The CDR3 DNA follows: TGCGCCAGCAGCTTGTCGTACACAGGGGTGAATTCACCCCTCCACTTT. Amino acid sequence: CASSLSYTGVNSPLHF.

This clone was counted many times. The same CDR3 arises from other DNA sequences in this sample as well. The chain is built from TRBV9 and TRBJ2-7, with D possibly being TRBD2 (6 bases). The CDR3 totals 21 residues. Germline CDR1 SGDLS, CDR2 YYNGEE. The ends were cut back, 9 bases at V and 2 bases at J, with 39 bases in the middle. This CDR3 reads CAISSQAGCPPKGLRTYEQYF. The CDR3 region has the DNA TGTGCCATCTCGAGCCAGGCGGGATGCCCCCCTAAAGGATTGCGTACCTACGAGCAGTACTTC.

This clone was picked up a small number of times. The CDR3: CASSSAGGAWETQYF. DNA of the CDR3: TGTGCCAGCAGCTCGGCGGGGGGGGCCTGGGAGACCCAGTACTTC. V gene TRBV7-2 combines with J gene TRBJ2-5; 9 positions agree with TRBD2. The length of the CDR3 is 15 residues. With V trimmed by 4 bases and J by 5 bases, 8 bases remained unmatched. CDR1 and CDR2 (germline): SGHTA, FQGNSA.

This clone showed up just a few times. This chain uses TRBV7-2 with TRBJ2-7, with TRBD1 as a possible D gene (8 bases). The V and J ends lost 5 bases and 0 bases respectively, with 17 bases between them. CDR1 is SGHTA, CDR2 FQGNSA, per germline. There are 16 residues in the CDR3. CDR3 in DNA: TGTGCCAGCAGCCGTCAACAGGGGGGGGGCTCCTACGAGCAGTACTTC. As protein: CASSRQQGGGSYEQYF.

The sample holds many counts of this clone. V is TRBV6-5 and J is TRBJ1-1; D may be TRBD1 (5 bases). The CDR3 totals 13 residues. Between the trimmed V and J ends, which lost 5 bases and 3 bases, there was a span of 10 bases. Per germline, CDR1 MNHEY and CDR2 SVGAGI. The DNA for the CDR3 is TGTGCCAGCAGTAGGGGATTCGACACTGAAGCTTTCTTT. Its protein product is CASSRGFDTEAFF.

V and J are TRBV19 and TRBJ1-5; possibly TRBD1 for D (5 bases). Trimming cost V 0 bases and J 7 bases, with 16 bases left between them. The CDR3 contains 16 residues. Per the germline V gene, CDR1 is LNHDA and CDR2 is SQIVND (reference sequence). CDR3 in amino acids: CASSIDQAGVGQPQHF. CDR3 nucleotides: TGTGCCAGTAGTATAGATCAGGCGGGGGTTGGCCAGCCCCAGCATTTT.

This clone was observed many times. The chain carries TRBV28 and TRBJ1-5; TRBD1 might be the D (6 bases). The germline gives CDR1 MDHEN, CDR2 SYDVKM. The CDR3 runs 16 residues. The ends were cut back, 5 bases at V and 3 bases at J, with 17 bases in the middle. CDR3: CASSHPIGQNNQPQHF. As DNA, the CDR3 is TGTGCCAGCAGTCATCCCATTGGACAGAACAATCAGCCCCAGCATTTT.

This clone has a count of ten or more. Other nucleotide sequences in the sample specify the same CDR3. This sequence joins TRBV18 and TRBJ1-4, with 8 positions matching TRBD1. The CDR3 totals 13 residues. V lost 2 bases, J lost 7 bases, and 0 bases stayed unmatched. Germline assignment: CDR1 KGHSH and CDR2 LQKENI. The DNA for the CDR3 is TGTGCCAGCTCACCAGGACAGGGTGAAAAACTGTTTTTT. It codes for CASSPGQGEKLFF.

This clone was found a few times. The rearrangement joins TRBV15 to TRBJ2-1; tentative D call: TRBD1 (5 bases). V lost 0 bases to trimming and J lost 7 bases, with 13 bases between them. In germline, CDR1 is LNHNV, CDR2 YYDKDF (reference sequence). The length of the CDR3 is 15 residues. The DNA of the CDR3 is TGTGCCACCAGCAGAGAGACAGCCCCCATTAATGAGCAGTTCTTC. Residues: CATSRETAPINEQFF.

The chain joins TRBV7-9 to TRBJ2-7; 8 nucleotides agree with TRBD2. The germline gives CDR1 SEHNR, CDR2 FQNEAQ (reference sequence). V lost 2 bases to trimming and J lost 7 bases; unmatched junction nucleotides: 10. This CDR3 is built from 15 residues. CDR3 protein: CASSLLGAGVEEQYF. For the CDR3, the DNA is TGTGCCAGCAGCTTATTAGGAGCGGGAGTGGAAGAGCAGTACTTC. Full variable domain (rest looked up from reference TRBV7-9 and TRBJ2-7): DTGVSQNPRHKITKRGQNVTFRCDPISEHNRLYWYRQTLGQGPEFLTYFQNEAQLEKSRLLSDRFSAERPKGSFSTLEIQRTEQGDSAMYLCASSLLGAGVEEQYFGPGTRLTVT.

This clone has a count of ten or more. This chain joins TRBV7-9 and TRBJ2-7, with D tentatively TRBD2 (6 bases). V was clipped by 1 base and J by 9 bases, with 10 bases between them. This CDR3 comprises 12 residues. Per germline, CDR1 SEHNR and CDR2 FQNEAQ (reference sequence). CDR3 sequence reads: CASSLEGLGQYF. The CDR3 coding sequence is TGTGCCAGCAGCTTAGAGGGACTCGGGCAGTACTTC.

Ten or more counts support this clone. The genes are TRBV7-2 and TRBJ2-1; D is undetermined. V lost 1 base and J 7 bases, leaving 14 bases between the germline ends. Germline CDR1 and CDR2: SGHTA and FQGNSA. CDR3 length: 15 amino acids. The CDR3 nucleotides read TGTGCCAGCAGCTTAGGAGCAGCGTCGAGGAATGAGCAGTTCTTC. This codes for CASSLGAASRNEQFF.

This clone was seen ten or more times. The gene calls are TRBV19 and TRBJ1-1; maybe TRBD1 (6 bases). The V and J ends lost 8 bases and 5 bases respectively, with 18 bases between them. The CDR3 totals 14 residues. CDR1 is LNHDA, CDR2 SQIVND, per germline (reference sequence). The CDR3 is CASSSGGGVTEAFF. CDR3 DNA sequence: TGTGCCAGTTCGTCGGGGGGCGGGGTGACTGAAGCTTTCTTT.

This clone was detected many times. The rearrangement links TRBV28 to TRBJ2-1; D may be TRBD2 (6 bases). V gave up 6 bases and J gave up 6 bases, with 9 bases separating them. CDR3 length equals 12 residues. The germline V gene encodes CDR1 MDHEN and CDR2 SYDVKM. The CDR3 protein is CASRQRVNEQFF. The CDR3 region has the DNA TGTGCCAGCAGACAGCGGGTCAATGAGCAGTTCTTC.

This clone was seen repeatedly, ten times or more. The J gene is TRBJ2-7, the V gene TRBV2; D is unresolved. V dropped 10 bases and J dropped 10 bases, with 17 bases sitting between them. Germline-derived CDR1 and CDR2 are SNHLY and FYNNEI. This CDR3 spans 11 amino acids. For the CDR3, the DNA is TGTGCCACCTCAACGTTAGCAGATCAGTACTTC. Translating gives CATSTLADQYF.

This clone was counted between two and nine times. The chain carries TRBV10-3 and TRBJ2-3, with TRBD2 matching 14 bases. The CDR3 runs 17 residues. The ends lost 5 bases at V and 2 bases at J; junction bases unmatched: 6. Germline values: CDR1 ENHRY, CDR2 SYGVKD. In DNA form, the CDR3 reads TGTGCCATCAGTTCCGGACTAGCGGGAGGAGCCACAGATACGCAGTATTTT. Amino acid sequence: CAISSGLAGGATDTQYF.